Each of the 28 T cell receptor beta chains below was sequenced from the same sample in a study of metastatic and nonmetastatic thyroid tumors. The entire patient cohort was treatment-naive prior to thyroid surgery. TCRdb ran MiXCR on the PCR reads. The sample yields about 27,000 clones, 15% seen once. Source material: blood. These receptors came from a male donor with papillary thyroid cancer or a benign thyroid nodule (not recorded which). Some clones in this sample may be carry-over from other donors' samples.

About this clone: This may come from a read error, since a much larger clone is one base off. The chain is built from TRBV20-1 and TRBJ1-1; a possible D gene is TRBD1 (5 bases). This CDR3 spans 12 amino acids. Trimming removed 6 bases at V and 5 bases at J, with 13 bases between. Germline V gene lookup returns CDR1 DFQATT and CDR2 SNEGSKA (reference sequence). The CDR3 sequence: CSAVRGGTEAFF. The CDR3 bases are TGCAGTGCGGTTCGGGGGGGGACTGAAGCTTTCTTT.

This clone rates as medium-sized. The DNA for the CDR3 is TGTGCCAGCAGTGGCGTGGCATTGCTAGCGGGGGGGTACACAGATACGCAGTATTTT. It encodes CASSGVALLAGGYTDTQYF. J is TRBJ2-3 and V is TRBV6-1; TRBD2 matches at 12 bases. The germline gives CDR1 MNHNS, CDR2 SASEGT. The CDR3 spans 19 residues. The junction had 13 bases not matched to a gene; V was cut back by 4 bases and J by 2 bases.

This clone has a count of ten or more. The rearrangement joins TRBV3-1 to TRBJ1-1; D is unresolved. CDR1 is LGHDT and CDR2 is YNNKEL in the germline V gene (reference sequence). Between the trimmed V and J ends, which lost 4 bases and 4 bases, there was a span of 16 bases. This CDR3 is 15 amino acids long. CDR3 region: CASSLNAGVSTEAFF. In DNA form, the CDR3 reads TGTGCCAGCAGCCTCAACGCTGGGGTTTCCACTGAAGCTTTCTTT.

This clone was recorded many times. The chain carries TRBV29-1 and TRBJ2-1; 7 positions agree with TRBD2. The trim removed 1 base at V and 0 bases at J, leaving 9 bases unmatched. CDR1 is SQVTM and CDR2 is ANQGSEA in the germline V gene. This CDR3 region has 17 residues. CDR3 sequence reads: CSVEGTLAVSSYNEQFF. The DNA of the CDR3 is TGCAGCGTTGAAGGTACCCTAGCGGTTAGCTCCTACAATGAGCAGTTCTTC.

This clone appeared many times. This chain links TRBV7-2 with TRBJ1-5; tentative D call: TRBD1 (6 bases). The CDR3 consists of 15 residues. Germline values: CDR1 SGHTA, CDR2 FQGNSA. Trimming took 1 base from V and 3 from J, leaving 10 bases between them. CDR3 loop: CASSLEQGPNQPQHF. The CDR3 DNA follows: TGTGCCAGCAGCTTAGAGCAGGGGCCCAATCAGCCCCAGCATTTT.

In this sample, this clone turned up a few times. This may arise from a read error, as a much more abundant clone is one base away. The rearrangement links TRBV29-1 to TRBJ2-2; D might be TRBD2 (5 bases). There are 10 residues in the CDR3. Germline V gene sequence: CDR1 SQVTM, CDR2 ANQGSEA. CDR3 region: CSASDGDLFF. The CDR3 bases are TGCAGCGCTTCGGACGGGGATCTGTTTTTT.

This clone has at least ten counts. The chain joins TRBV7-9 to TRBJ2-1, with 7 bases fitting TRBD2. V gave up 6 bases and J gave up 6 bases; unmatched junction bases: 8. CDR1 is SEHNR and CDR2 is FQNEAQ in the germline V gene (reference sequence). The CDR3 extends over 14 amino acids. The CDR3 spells CASSLVREINEQFF. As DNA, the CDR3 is TGTGCCAGCAGTTTGGTGCGGGAGATCAATGAGCAGTTCTTC. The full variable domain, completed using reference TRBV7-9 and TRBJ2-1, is DTGVSQNPRHKITKRGQNVTFRCDPISEHNRLYWYRQTLGQGPEFLTYFQNEAQLEKSRLLSDRFSAERPKGSFSTLEIQRTEQGDSAMYLCASSLVREINEQFFGPGTRLTVL.

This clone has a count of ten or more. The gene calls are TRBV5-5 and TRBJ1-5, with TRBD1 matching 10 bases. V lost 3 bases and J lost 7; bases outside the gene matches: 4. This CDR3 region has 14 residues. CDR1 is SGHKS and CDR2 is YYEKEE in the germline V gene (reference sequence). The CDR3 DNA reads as TGTGCCAGCAGCTGGACAGGGGGAGACCAGCCCCAGCATTTT. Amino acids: CASSWTGGDQPQHF.

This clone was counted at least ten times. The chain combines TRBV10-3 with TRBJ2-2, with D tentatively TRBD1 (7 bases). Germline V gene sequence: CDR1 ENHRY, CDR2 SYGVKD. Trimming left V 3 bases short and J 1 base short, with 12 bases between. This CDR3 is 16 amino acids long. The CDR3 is CAISDQQGGNTGELFF. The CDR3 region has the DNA TGTGCCATCAGTGATCAGCAGGGGGGGAACACCGGGGAGCTGTTTTTT.

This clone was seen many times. The CDR3 spells CASSLLGSRDEQFF. For the CDR3, the DNA is TGCGCCAGCAGCTTGCTGGGTAGCCGCGATGAGCAGTTCTTC. V gene TRBV5-1 combines with J gene TRBJ2-1; unclear D gene. The length of the CDR3 is 14 residues. CDR1 and CDR2 from the germline V gene are SGHRS and YFSETQ. V was clipped by 1 base and J by 8 bases, with 13 bases between them.

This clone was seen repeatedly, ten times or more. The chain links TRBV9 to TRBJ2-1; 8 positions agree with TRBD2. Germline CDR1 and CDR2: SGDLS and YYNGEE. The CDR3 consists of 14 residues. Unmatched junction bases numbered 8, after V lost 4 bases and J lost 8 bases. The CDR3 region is CASSPRLARDEQFF. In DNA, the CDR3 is TGTGCCAGCAGCCCCCGACTAGCGAGAGATGAGCAGTTCTTC.

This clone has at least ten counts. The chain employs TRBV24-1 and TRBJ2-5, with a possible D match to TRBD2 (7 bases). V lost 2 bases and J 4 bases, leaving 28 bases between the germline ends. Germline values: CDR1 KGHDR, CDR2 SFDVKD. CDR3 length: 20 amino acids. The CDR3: CATSDSASGDFWGRGETQYF. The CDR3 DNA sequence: TGTGCCACCAGTGATTCGGCCAGCGGGGACTTCTGGGGGCGGGGAGAGACCCAGTACTTC.

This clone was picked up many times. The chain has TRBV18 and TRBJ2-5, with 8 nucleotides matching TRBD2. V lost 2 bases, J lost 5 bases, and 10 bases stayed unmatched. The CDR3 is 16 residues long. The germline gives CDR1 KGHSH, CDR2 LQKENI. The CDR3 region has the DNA TGTGCCAGCTCACCAGGGGGACTAGACTGGTCGGAGACCCAGTACTTC. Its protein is CASSPGGLDWSETQYF.

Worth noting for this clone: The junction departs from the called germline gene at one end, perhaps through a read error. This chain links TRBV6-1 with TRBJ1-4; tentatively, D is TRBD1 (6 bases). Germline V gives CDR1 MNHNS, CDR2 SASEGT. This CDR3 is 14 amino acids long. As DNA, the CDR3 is TGTGCCAGCAGTAGGAGGGGGGCTGGAGAAAAACTATTTTTT. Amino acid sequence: CASSRRGAGEKLFF.

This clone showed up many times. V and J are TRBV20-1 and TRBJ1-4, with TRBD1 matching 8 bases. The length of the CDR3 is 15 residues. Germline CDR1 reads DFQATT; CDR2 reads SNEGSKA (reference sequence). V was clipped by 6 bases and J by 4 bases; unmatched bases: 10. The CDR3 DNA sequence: TGCAGTGCAGAAAACAGGGGGGGGGTTAATGAAAAACTGTTTTTT. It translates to CSAENRGGVNEKLFF.

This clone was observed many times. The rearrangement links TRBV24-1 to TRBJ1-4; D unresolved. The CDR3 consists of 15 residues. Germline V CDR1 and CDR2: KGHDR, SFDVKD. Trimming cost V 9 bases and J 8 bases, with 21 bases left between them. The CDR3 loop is CATPPRETSREKLFF. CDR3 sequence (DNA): TGTGCCACCCCCCCTAGGGAGACCTCAAGGGAAAAACTGTTTTTT.

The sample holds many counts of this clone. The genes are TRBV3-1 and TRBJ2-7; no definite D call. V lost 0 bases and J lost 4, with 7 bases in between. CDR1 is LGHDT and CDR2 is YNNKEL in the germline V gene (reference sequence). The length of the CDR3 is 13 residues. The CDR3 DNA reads TGTGCCAGCAGCCAAGATCTGCCTTACGAGCAGTACTTC. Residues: CASSQDLPYEQYF.

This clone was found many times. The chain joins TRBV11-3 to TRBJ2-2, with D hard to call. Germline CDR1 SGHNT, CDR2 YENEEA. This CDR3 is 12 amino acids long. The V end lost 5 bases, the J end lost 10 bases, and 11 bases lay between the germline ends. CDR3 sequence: CASSRSTVELFF. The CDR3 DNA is TGTGCCAGCAGCCGTTCTACAGTGGAGCTGTTTTTT.

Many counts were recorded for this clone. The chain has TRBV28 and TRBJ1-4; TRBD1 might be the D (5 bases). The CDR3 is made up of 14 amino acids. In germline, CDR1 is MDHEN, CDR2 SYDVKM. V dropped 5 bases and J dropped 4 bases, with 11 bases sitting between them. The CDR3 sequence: CASSRDAVNEKLFF. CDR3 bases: TGTGCCAGCAGTCGGGACGCCGTTAATGAAAAACTGTTTTTT.

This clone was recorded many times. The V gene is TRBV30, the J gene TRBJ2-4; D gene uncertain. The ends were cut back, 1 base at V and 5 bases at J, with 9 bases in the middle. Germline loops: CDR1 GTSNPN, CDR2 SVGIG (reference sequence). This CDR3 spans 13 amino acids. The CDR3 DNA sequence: TGTGCCTGGAGTGGGACGATACAAAACATTCAGTACTTC. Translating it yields CAWSGTIQNIQYF.

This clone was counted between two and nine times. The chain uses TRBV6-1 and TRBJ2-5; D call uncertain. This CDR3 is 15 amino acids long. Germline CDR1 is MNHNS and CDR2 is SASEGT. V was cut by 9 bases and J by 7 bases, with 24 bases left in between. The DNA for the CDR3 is TGTGCCAGTAGTCCGCCCGAGCTGGGGTGGGGGACCCAGTACTTC. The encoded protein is CASSPPELGWGTQYF.

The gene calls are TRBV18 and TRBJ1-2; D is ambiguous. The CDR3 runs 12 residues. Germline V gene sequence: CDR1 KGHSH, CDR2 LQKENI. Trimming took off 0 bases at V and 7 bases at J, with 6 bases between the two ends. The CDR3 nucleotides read TGTGCCAGCTCACCACCTGGCGGTGGCTACACCTTC. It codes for CASSPPGGGYTF.

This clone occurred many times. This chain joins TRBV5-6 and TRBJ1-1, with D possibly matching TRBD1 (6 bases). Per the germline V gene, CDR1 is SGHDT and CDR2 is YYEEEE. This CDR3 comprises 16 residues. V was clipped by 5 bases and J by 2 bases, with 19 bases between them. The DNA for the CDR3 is TGTGCCAGCAGTTCTGGTACCGGGACACATAACACTGAAGCTTTCTTT. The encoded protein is CASSSGTGTHNTEAFF.

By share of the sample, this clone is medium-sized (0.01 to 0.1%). CDR3 nucleotide sequence: TGTGCCAGCAGCTACCGAGGAGAGGCAGATACGCAGTATTTT. Translated, it gives CASSYRGEADTQYF. The chain has TRBV6-2 or TRBV6-3 and TRBJ2-3, with D unclear. Trimming took 6 bases from V and 4 from J, leaving 14 bases between them. The CDR3 is made up of 14 amino acids. Germline CDR1 reads MNHEY; CDR2 reads SVGEGT.

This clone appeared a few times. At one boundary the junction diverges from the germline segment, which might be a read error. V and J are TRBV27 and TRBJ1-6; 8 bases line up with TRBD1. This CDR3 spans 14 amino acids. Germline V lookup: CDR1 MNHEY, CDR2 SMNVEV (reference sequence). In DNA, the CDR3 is TGTGCCAGCAGACAGGGGGATGAGAGTTCACCACTCCACTTT. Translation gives CASRQGDESSPLHF.

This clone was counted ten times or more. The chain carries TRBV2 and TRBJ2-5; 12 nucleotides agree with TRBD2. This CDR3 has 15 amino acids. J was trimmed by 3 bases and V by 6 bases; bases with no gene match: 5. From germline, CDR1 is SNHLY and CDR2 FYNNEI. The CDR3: CASSSRLAGEETQYF. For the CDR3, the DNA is TGTGCCAGCAGCTCCCGACTAGCGGGAGAAGAGACCCAGTACTTC.

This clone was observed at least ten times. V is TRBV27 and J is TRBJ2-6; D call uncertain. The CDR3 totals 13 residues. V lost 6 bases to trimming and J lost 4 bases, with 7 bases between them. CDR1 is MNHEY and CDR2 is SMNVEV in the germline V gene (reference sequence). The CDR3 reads CASRMAGANVLTF. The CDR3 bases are TGTGCCAGCAGGATGGCAGGGGCCAACGTCCTGACTTTC.

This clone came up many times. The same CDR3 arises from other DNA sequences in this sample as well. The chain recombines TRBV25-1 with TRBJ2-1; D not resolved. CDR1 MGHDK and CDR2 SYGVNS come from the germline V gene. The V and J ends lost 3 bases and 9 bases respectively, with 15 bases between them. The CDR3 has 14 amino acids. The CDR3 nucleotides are TGTGCCAGCAGTGATAGATACCAGTCCAGTGAGCAGTTCTTC. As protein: CASSDRYQSSEQFF.